This passage covers 12 T cell receptor beta chains from one sample sequenced in a study of blood T cell repertoires in COVID-19. Method: immunoSEQ multiplex PCR; TCRdb's copy keeps in-frame clones and lacks some. The sample has about 360,000 clones; around 87% are singletons. The sequencing sample was made of PBMCs or T cells enriched from blood (not recorded which). The receptors here all came from a man in his thirties or forties who had recovered from COVID-19.

In this sample, this clone turned up a few times. This sequence joins TRBV7-9 and TRBJ2-2, with TRBD2 as a possible D gene (6 bases). The ends were cut back, 5 bases at V and 0 bases at J, with 10 bases in the middle. The CDR3 is 15 residues long. Germline CDR1 and CDR2: SEHNR and FQNEAQ (reference sequence). DNA of the CDR3: TGTGCCAGCAGCGCTCGACTAGCGAACACCGGGGAGCTGTTTTTT. Its translation is CASSARLANTGELFF.

The chain uses TRBV5-1 and TRBJ2-2, with TRBD2 matching over 9 bases. The germline CDR1 and CDR2 sequences are SGHRS and YFSETQ. The CDR3 spans 18 residues. V was clipped by 0 bases and J by 3 bases; unmatched bases: 9. The CDR3 protein is CASSLDPSGAIDTGELFF. The CDR3 coding sequence is TGCGCCAGCAGCTTGGATCCTAGCGGGGCTATAGACACCGGGGAGCTGTTTTTT.

The gene calls are TRBV4-2 and TRBJ2-7; D possibly corresponds to TRBD2 (6 bases). V lost 0 bases and J 0 bases, leaving 12 bases between the germline ends. This CDR3 region has 16 residues. The germline gives CDR1 LGHNA, CDR2 YNFKEQ. This chain's CDR3 is CASSQEGPGLSYEQYF. In DNA form, the CDR3 reads TGTGCCAGCAGCCAAGAGGGCCCGGGACTCTCCTACGAGCAGTACTTC.

This sequence joins TRBV9 and TRBJ1-3; maybe TRBD1 (5 bases). Trimming stripped 0 bases from V and 3 bases from J, with 13 bases between. This CDR3 is 16 amino acids long. Germline values: CDR1 SGDLS, CDR2 YYNGEE. This chain's CDR3 is CASSVEWGNSGNTIYF. CDR3 in DNA: TGTGCCAGCAGCGTAGAATGGGGCAATAGTGGAAACACCATATATTTT.

The chain employs TRBV11-1 and TRBJ2-7; TRBD1 aligns across 9 bases. The CDR3 extends over 15 amino acids. V lost 4 bases to trimming and J lost 3 bases; unmatched junction nucleotides: 7. Per the germline V gene, CDR1 is SGHAT and CDR2 is FQDESV (reference sequence). The CDR3 region has the DNA TGTGCCAGCAGCTCTGGGACAGGGAAACTCTACGAGCAGTACTTC. It translates to CASSSGTGKLYEQYF. Using reference TRBV11-1 and TRBJ2-7 for the parts outside the CDR3, the full variable domain is EAEVAQSPRYKITEKSQAVAFWCDPISGHATLYWYRQILGQGPELLVQFQDESVVDDSQLPKDRFSAERLKGVDSTLKIQPAELGDSAMYLCASSSGTGKLYEQYFGPGTRLTVT.

This chain connects TRBV25-1 to TRBJ1-2, with a weak D call TRBD1 (5 bases). Trimming stripped 1 base from V and 8 bases from J, with 14 bases between. CDR3 length: 14 residues. CDR1 is MGHDK, CDR2 SYGVNS, per germline. Written as DNA, the CDR3 is TGTGCCAGCAGTGAATCCGGCGGGACCAACGGCTACACCTTC. Translating it yields CASSESGGTNGYTF.

CDR3 amino acids: CSVEDPDRYLANYGYTF. Written as DNA, the CDR3 is TGCAGCGTTGAAGACCCGGACAGGTACCTAGCTAACTATGGCTACACCTTC. The J gene is TRBJ1-2, the V gene TRBV29-1; 7 bases align to TRBD1. The V gene's germline CDR1 is SQVTM and CDR2 ANQGSEA. The CDR3 contains 17 residues. With 0 bases clipped from V and 0 bases from J, the junction kept 10 bases outside the gene matches.

V usage is TRBV4-1 and J usage is TRBJ2-4, with 9 bases lining up with TRBD2. Germline V gene sequence: CDR1 MGHRA, CDR2 YSYEKL. With V trimmed by 3 bases and J by 6 bases, 12 bases remained unmatched. The CDR3 totals 17 residues. The CDR3 reads CASSHGPGLAFRNIQYF. The DNA for the CDR3 is TGCGCCAGCAGCCATGGGCCGGGACTAGCTTTTAGAAACATTCAGTACTTC.

This clone has more than one count but fewer than ten. This chain's CDR3 is CASSPGLPIELFF. The CDR3 nucleotides are TGTGCCAGCAGTCCGGGACTACCCATCGAGCTGTTTTTT. This chain joins TRBV6-5 and TRBJ2-2; 7 bases line up with TRBD2. Germline V lookup: CDR1 MNHEY, CDR2 SVGAGI. V lost 5 bases and J lost 11; bases outside the gene matches: 8. The CDR3 has 13 amino acids.

This clone was seen once. V gene TRBV5-6 combines with J gene TRBJ2-7; 7 bases are a match to TRBD1. V lost 3 bases and J lost 0; bases outside the gene matches: 15. There are 18 residues in the CDR3. Germline CDR1 is SGHDT and CDR2 is YYEEEE. DNA for the CDR3: TGTGCCAGCAGCTATACAATCCCACGGGACAGCACCTCCTACGAGCAGTACTTC. Its translation is CASSYTIPRDSTSYEQYF.

This clone was detected a few times. The chain employs TRBV29-1 and TRBJ1-5; 7 nucleotides match TRBD1. The germline V gene encodes CDR1 SQVTM and CDR2 ANQGSEA. V shed 7 bases, J shed 4 bases, and the junction held 10 bases outside the gene matches. This CDR3 is 14 amino acids long. The CDR3 is CSAAETGPNQPQHF. CDR3 sequence (DNA): TGCAGCGCCGCCGAGACAGGGCCGAATCAGCCCCAGCATTTT.

The gene calls are TRBV20-1 and TRBJ1-1; D is unclear. This CDR3 comprises 11 residues. Germline CDR1 and CDR2: DFQATT and SNEGSKA (reference sequence). CDR3 DNA sequence: TGCAGCGTTTACTGGGAGGCTGAAGCTTTCTTT. Its translation: CSVYWEAEAFF.